The 8 T cell receptor beta chains below come from one sample, sequenced in a study of T-cell reconstitution after alpha-beta-depleted transplantation in children. The library targeted TCRbeta and was prepared with unique molecular identifiers. TCRdb called the PCR reads again in MiXCR, with one record for every CDR3 protein. The sample lists more than 400,000 distinct CDR3 sequences; about an eighth were seen once. The material sequenced was PBMCs, mostly from graft donor cells, taken 180 days after TCRalphabeta/CD19-depleted stem cell transplant. These receptors were obtained from a female patient aged 2-15 years who had a stem cell transplant for aplastic anemia, so the T cells may come from the graft donor.

This clonotype was counted between two and nine times. The chain joins TRBV5-1 to TRBJ2-1, with a tentative D call TRBD1 (5 bases). The CDR3 loop spans 17 amino acids. Trimming removed 0 bases at V and 5 bases at J, with 18 bases between. Germline lookup yields CDR1 SGHRS and CDR2 YFSETQ. CDR3 sequence: CASSLVAVGRTHNEQFF. CDR3 coding DNA: TGCGCCAGCAGCTTGGTGGCGGTAGGTAGGACACACAATGAGCAGTTCTTC. The full variable domain, with the rest looked up from reference TRBV5-1 and TRBJ2-1, is KAGVTQTPRYLIKTRGQQVTLSCSPISGHRSVSWYQQTPGQGLQFLFEYFSETQRNKGNFPGRFSGRQFSNSRSEMNVSTLELGDSALYLCASSLVAVGRTHNEQFFGPGTRLTVL.

The gene calls are TRBV7-7 and TRBJ2-2, with D possibly TRBD2 on 5 matching bases. The CDR3 spans 16 residues. Trimming pared 6 bases from V and 6 bases from J, leaving 20 bases between. The germline gives CDR1 SSHAT, CDR2 FNYEAQ (reference sequence). This chain's CDR3 is CASSPSFGVGAGELFF. CDR3 DNA sequence: TGTGCCAGCAGTCCGAGTTTCGGGGTCGGCGCCGGGGAGCTGTTTTTT.

This clonotype was counted ten times or more. V and J are TRBV4-3 and TRBJ2-7, with TRBD2 as a possible D gene (6 bases). V was cut by 4 bases and J by 2 bases, with 15 bases left in between. The CDR3 sequence is 15 residues long. Germline V gene data show CDR1 as LGHNA and CDR2 as YSLEER. The CDR3 DNA sequence: TGCGCCAGCAGCCCAGCCGGGACTGGGGCCTACGAGCAGTACTTC. This codes for CASSPAGTGAYEQYF.

V usage is TRBV14 and J usage is TRBJ2-7; D may be TRBD2 (6 bases). CDR3 size: 13 residues. Germline V CDR1 and CDR2: SGHDN, FVKESK. V gave up 4 bases and J gave up 7 bases, with 14 bases separating them. CDR3 region: CASSPGGKVEQYV. In DNA form, the CDR3 reads TGTGCCAGCAGCCCCGGGGGTAAGGTAGAGCAGTACGTC.

Ten or more counts support this clonotype. The chain has TRBV5-1 and TRBJ2-3; maybe TRBD2 (5 bases). Between the trimmed V and J ends, which lost 0 bases and 4 bases, there was a span of 15 bases. The CDR3 is 16 amino acids. CDR1 and CDR2 (germline): SGHRS, YFSETQ. The CDR3 spells CASSLAPVGVSDTQYF. CDR3 DNA: TGCGCCAGCAGCTTGGCCCCAGTCGGGGTTTCAGATACGCAGTATTTT.

This clonotype showed up many times. J is TRBJ1-2 and V is TRBV29-1; TRBD1 matches 10 bases. The CDR3 length is 14 residues. J gave up 4 bases and V 2 bases, and 4 bases lay outside the gene matches. The germline gives CDR1 SQVTM, CDR2 ANQGSEA. DNA of the CDR3: TGCAGCGTTGAAAGGGACAGGGGCAGCTATGGCTACACCTTC. It encodes CSVERDRGSYGYTF.

The chain links TRBV28 to TRBJ2-1; D gene ambiguous. In germline, CDR1 is MDHEN, CDR2 SYDVKM. V was pared by 2 bases and J by 2 bases, with 16 bases between. The CDR3 loop spans 17 amino acids. The CDR3 here is CASSLKRRPGTYNEQFF. As DNA, the CDR3 is TGTGCCAGCAGTTTAAAGCGTCGGCCAGGAACCTACAATGAGCAGTTCTTC. The entire variable domain, with the rest obtained from reference TRBV28 and TRBJ2-1, is as follows: DVKVTQSSRYLVKRTGEKVFLECVQDMDHENMFWYRQDPGLGLRLIYFSYDVKMKEKGDIPEGYSVSREKKERFSLILESASTNQTSMYLCASSLKRRPGTYNEQFFGPGTRLTVL.

This chain joins TRBV20-1 and TRBJ2-7; 11 bases agree with TRBD2. The CDR3 covers 17 residues. Germline V gene lookup returns CDR1 DFQATT and CDR2 SNEGSKA (reference sequence). Germline trimming cut 2 bases from V and 2 bases from J; bases unmatched to any gene: 11. The CDR3 reads CSARRRLAGFLTYEQYF. CDR3 DNA sequence: TGCAGTGCTAGAAGACGACTAGCGGGGTTTCTTACCTACGAGCAGTACTTC.